This section outlines one T cell receptor beta chain sequence together with its context. Antigen specificity is unknown. A junction end diverges from the germline sequence, so it may reflect a read error. From germline, CDR1 is MNHEY and CDR2 SVGAGI. There are 14 residues in the CDR3. This entry comes from a study of cytomegalovirus exposure and HLA in healthy donors. Study observations and caveats: TCR beta chains numbering about 160 were designated cytomegalovirus-associated.

This PCR relied on a set of 60 Vbeta primers and 13 Jbeta primers. As originally analysed: Approximately 12 million of tens of millions of unique TCR beta chains were shared, per a later count. Assay: immunoSEQ multiplex PCR; the TCRdb copy retains only in-frame clones and omits some. D and trimming were read from the DNA, whereas the V and J calls and clone size are those reported in that table. This table holds 200,000 to 250,000 clones, 76% found once. Source material: PBMCs. This receptor was taken from a man aged 18 to 29 in good health and CMV-seronegative. The chain has TRBV6-5 and TRBJ2-5, with TRBD1 as a possible D gene (7 bases). The CDR3 spells CASSYSGGGRGVNF. The CDR3 DNA is TGTGCCAGCAGTTACTCTGGAGGGGGCAGGGGTGTAAACTTC.